Shown below are 25 T cell receptor beta chains from a single sample sequenced in a study of T cell repertoires in cytomegalovirus infection. The antigens of these receptors remain unknown. TCRdb fed the reads into MiXCR, producing one record per CDR3 protein. The table has some 310,000 distinct CDR3 sequences, around 25% seen once. Sequenced here: cultured PBMCs, sampled from culture after CMV antigen stimulation. Receptor source: a human donor in good health (CMV status not recorded). Some clones in this sample may be carry-over from other donors' samples.

V is TRBV7-9 and J is TRBJ1-5; D call uncertain. Germline loops: CDR1 SEHNR, CDR2 FQNEAQ (reference sequence). The V end was cut by 7 bases, the J end by 4 bases, with 11 bases between. There are 13 residues in the CDR3. In nucleotides, the CDR3 is TGTGCCAGCAATCGTGGAGCGAATCAGCCCCAGCATTTT. It translates to CASNRGANQPQHF.

This chain joins TRBV10-3 and TRBJ2-7; 14 nucleotides line up with TRBD2. The V gene's germline CDR1 is ENHRY and CDR2 SYGVKD. CDR3 length: 17 amino acids. After removal of 0 bases from V and 4 bases from J, the junction contained 5 bases not matched to a gene. CDR3 region: CAISESPTSGRVYEQYF. The CDR3 nucleotides are TGTGCCATCAGTGAGTCCCCGACTAGCGGGAGGGTTTACGAGCAGTACTTC.

This clonotype was observed a handful of times. The rearrangement joins TRBV29-1 to TRBJ2-2; either TRBD1 or TRBD2 may supply D (5 bases each). The CDR3 runs 12 residues. Germline loops: CDR1 SQVTM, CDR2 ANQGSEA. V was clipped by 3 bases and J by 8 bases, with 10 bases between them. For the CDR3, the DNA is TGCAGCGTTGAGTCTGGGACGGGGGAGCTGTTTTTT. It codes for CSVESGTGELFF.

This clonotype came up a few times. The CDR3 coding sequence is TGTGCCAGCAGCGCCGATGCCAGGACCGTAGCGGGGTGGCGAGATACGCAGTATTTT. This encodes CASSADARTVAGWRDTQYF. The chain carries TRBV9 and TRBJ2-3, with TRBD2 matching 8 bases. Germline lookup yields CDR1 SGDLS and CDR2 YYNGEE. V lost 3 bases to trimming and J lost 5 bases; unmatched junction nucleotides: 20. This CDR3 comprises 19 residues.

The V gene is TRBV12-3 or TRBV12-4, the J gene TRBJ2-5; perhaps TRBD1 as D (5 bases). CDR3 length equals 14 residues. V lost 6 bases, J lost 0 bases, and 11 bases lay in between. CDR3 nucleotides: TGTGCCAGCAGGGGCTCAGGGTACCAAGAGACCCAGTACTTC. Translation: CASRGSGYQETQYF.

The chain employs TRBV12-3 or TRBV12-4 and TRBJ2-1, with D hard to call. Trimming removed 1 base from V and 7 bases from J, with 11 bases in between. The CDR3 length is 14 residues. Here the CDR3 reads CASSLVAIVNEQFF. In nucleotides, the CDR3 is TGTGCCAGCAGTTTAGTAGCTATCGTGAATGAGCAGTTCTTC.

The J gene is TRBJ1-2, the V gene TRBV6-2 or TRBV6-3, with TRBD1 identical over 10 bases. Germline CDR1 is MNHEY and CDR2 is SVGEGT. V dropped 9 bases and J dropped 5; count of bases not matched to a gene: 9. This CDR3 is built from 14 residues. For the CDR3, the DNA is TGTGCCAGTCGAGAAGCGGGACAGGGGTATGGCTACACCTTC. It encodes CASREAGQGYGYTF.

V and J are TRBV7-2 and TRBJ2-7; 12 bases map to TRBD2. The CDR3 loop spans 15 amino acids. Losses at the gene ends were 1 base for V and 12 bases for J; bases not matched to a gene: 10. From germline, CDR1 is SGHTA and CDR2 FQGNSA. The CDR3 loop reads CASSLVGLAGGPRYF. The CDR3 DNA reads TGTGCCAGCAGCTTAGTCGGGCTAGCGGGAGGGCCGCGGTACTTC.

This clonotype was seen a single time. The chain recombines TRBV5-1 with TRBJ2-1; the D is unclear. V dropped 0 bases and J dropped 1 base, with 11 bases sitting between them. The CDR3 has 16 amino acids. From germline, CDR1 is SGHRS and CDR2 YFSETQ. The CDR3 bases are TGCGCCAGCAGCTTGGGACTGTTCCCATCCTACAATGAGCAGTTCTTC. This translates into CASSLGLFPSYNEQFF. Variable domain in full (rest from reference TRBV5-1 and TRBJ2-1): KAGVTQTPRYLIKTRGQQVTLSCSPISGHRSVSWYQQTPGQGLQFLFEYFSETQRNKGNFPGRFSGRQFSNSRSEMNVSTLELGDSALYLCASSLGLFPSYNEQFFGPGTRLTVL.

Only a few counts were recorded for this clonotype. The V gene is TRBV20-1, the J gene TRBJ2-7; either TRBD1 or TRBD2 may fit D (5 bases each). Per the germline V gene, CDR1 is DFQATT and CDR2 is SNEGSKA (reference sequence). The CDR3 has 14 residues. Trimming removed 0 bases at V and 0 bases at J, with 9 bases between. Written as DNA, the CDR3 is TGCAGTGCTAGAGAGGGGGACCTCTCCTACGAGCAGTACGTC. The encoded protein is CSAREGDLSYEQYV.

CDR3 protein: CASSYGQTNTEAFF. The CDR3 DNA sequence: TGTGCCAGCAGTTACGGACAGACGAACACTGAAGCTTTCTTT. V usage is TRBV6-5 and J usage is TRBJ1-1; possible D gene TRBD1, 6 bases. This CDR3 contains 14 residues. Germline V gene lookup returns CDR1 MNHEY and CDR2 SVGAGI. The V end was cut by 2 bases, the J end by 1 base, with 8 bases between.

The chain combines TRBV20-1 with TRBJ1-5, with 7 bases that match TRBD1. CDR1 is DFQATT, CDR2 SNEGSKA, per germline (reference sequence). Germline trimming cut 1 base from V and 4 bases from J; bases unmatched to any gene: 7. The CDR3 extends over 15 amino acids. The CDR3 DNA reads TGCAGTGCTAGAGCCGCACAGGGGCCGAATCAGCCCCAGCATTTT. Translating gives CSARAAQGPNQPQHF.

This clonotype has more than one count but fewer than ten. This chain uses TRBV4-3 with TRBJ2-2; TRBD2 aligns across 7 bases. The ends lost 8 bases at V and 5 bases at J; junction bases unmatched: 8. The CDR3 totals 14 residues. Germline CDR1 LGHNA, CDR2 YSLEER. CDR3: CASGPGLLTGELFF. CDR3 sequence (DNA): TGCGCCAGCGGACCGGGACTATTAACCGGGGAGCTGTTTTTT.

The rearrangement links TRBV11-2 to TRBJ2-7; 11 bases agree with TRBD2. V lost 5 bases and J lost 2; bases outside the gene matches: 8. The CDR3 totals 16 residues. CDR1 is SGHAT and CDR2 is FQNNGV in the germline V gene. CDR3 nucleotides: TGTGCCAGCAGCGCCACCTCGGGACTAGCGGCCTACGAGCAGTACGTC. Translated: CASSATSGLAAYEQYV.

This sequence joins TRBV14 and TRBJ2-1; 16 bases line up with TRBD2. Losses at the gene ends were 4 bases for V and 10 bases for J; bases not matched to a gene: 4. CDR3 length: 15 residues. The V gene's germline CDR1 is SGHDN and CDR2 FVKESK. CDR3 DNA sequence: TGTGCCAGCAGCCGCGGGACTAGCGGGAGGGGGGAGCAGTTCTTC. Protein sequence: CASSRGTSGRGEQFF.

This clonotype was detected ten times or more. The CDR3 sequence: CASSLVGTPSYNEQFF. CDR3 sequence (DNA): TGTGCCAGCAGTTTAGTGGGGACCCCCTCCTACAATGAGCAGTTCTTC. J is TRBJ2-1 and V is TRBV27, with D perhaps TRBD1 or TRBD2 (5 bases each). V lost 2 bases to trimming and J lost 0 bases, with 11 bases between them. The germline gives CDR1 MNHEY, CDR2 SMNVEV (reference sequence). This CDR3 has 16 residues.

There are a few counts of this clonotype. The V and J genes are TRBV28 and TRBJ2-7, with D hard to call. This CDR3 region has 13 residues. The germline gives CDR1 MDHEN, CDR2 SYDVKM. Trimming left V 4 bases short and J 2 bases short, with 9 bases between. The CDR3 reads CASSSPATYEQYF. CDR3 coding DNA: TGTGCCAGCAGTTCCCCTGCGACCTACGAGCAGTACTTC.

The CDR3 nucleotides read TGTGCCAGCAGTCCCCTTTTGGGGGCGTTTTCCCACAATGAGCAGTTCTTC. Residues: CASSPLLGAFSHNEQFF. This rearrangement joins TRBV28 to TRBJ2-1; a possible D gene is TRBD1 (6 bases). CDR1 MDHEN and CDR2 SYDVKM come from the germline V gene. V was clipped by 5 bases and J by 5 bases, with 22 bases between them. This CDR3 is built from 17 residues.

This clonotype appeared a few times. This chain connects TRBV7-6 to TRBJ2-1, with D perhaps matching TRBD2 (5 bases). In germline, CDR1 is SGHVS, CDR2 FNYEAQ. With 2 bases removed from V and 2 bases from J, the gap between germline ends came to 7 bases. This CDR3 has 14 amino acids. The CDR3 DNA reads TGTGCCAGCAGCTTACCCGGGGCCTACAATGAGCAGTTCTTC. Residues: CASSLPGAYNEQFF. The full variable domain, completed using reference TRBV7-6 and TRBJ2-1, is GAGVSQSPRYKVTKRGQDVALRCDPISGHVSLYWYRQALGQGPEFLTYFNYEAQQDKSGLPNDRFSAERPEGSISTLTIQRTEQRDSAMYRCASSLPGAYNEQFFGPGTRLTVL.

The chain carries TRBV20-1 and TRBJ1-1; D unclear. Germline V gene data show CDR1 as DFQATT and CDR2 as SNEGSKA (reference sequence). The CDR3 has 11 amino acids. V was shortened by 5 bases and J by 6 bases, with 10 bases between the two germline ends. CDR3 bases: TGCAGTGCTTACAGCAGCCCTGAAGCTTTCTTT. Translating it yields CSAYSSPEAFF.

This clonotype has ten or more counts. This chain links TRBV12-3 or TRBV12-4 with TRBJ2-1; D unresolved. V lost 5 bases, J lost 0 bases, and 14 bases lay in between. CDR3 length equals 16 residues. CDR3 DNA: TGTGCCAGCAGTGACTCAGACGCCGGCTCCTACAATGAGCAGTTCTTC. It yields the protein CASSDSDAGSYNEQFF.

The rearrangement joins TRBV11-2 to TRBJ2-1, with D possibly matching TRBD2 (5 bases). The germline V gene encodes CDR1 SGHAT and CDR2 FQNNGV. The length of the CDR3 is 16 residues. Trimming shortened V by 1 base and J by 7 bases, and 17 bases separated the two germline ends. This CDR3 reads CASSLGAASLSNEQFF. As DNA, the CDR3 is TGTGCCAGCAGCTTAGGAGCGGCCTCCCTATCTAATGAGCAGTTCTTC.

Comment on this clonotype: A single base separates this from a much larger clone, so it may be a read error. The chain has TRBV5-3 and TRBJ1-1, with 10 bases that match TRBD1. TRBV5-3 is assigned to the ORF class and has an uncertain function. Unmatched junction bases numbered 7, after V lost 8 bases and J lost 3 bases. CDR3 length: 14 amino acids. CDR3 coding DNA: TGTGCCAGCAGCCCTGGACAGGGGGACACTGAAGCTTTCTTT. Protein product: CASSPGQGDTEAFF.

The chain has TRBV5-1 and TRBJ2-7, with D possibly being TRBD2 (6 bases). The CDR3 has 14 amino acids. Trimming stripped 4 bases from V and 6 bases from J, with 17 bases between. CDR1 is SGHRS, CDR2 YFSETQ, per germline. CDR3 DNA: TGCGCCAGCAGCCCCACTAGCACGAGCTCCGAGCAGTACTTC. It codes for CASSPTSTSSEQYF.

V usage is TRBV19 and J usage is TRBJ1-5; no firm D call. V lost 1 base and J 0 bases, leaving 10 bases between the germline ends. The germline V gene has CDR1 LNHDA and CDR2 SQIVND (reference sequence). The length of the CDR3 is 16 residues. The CDR3 region has the DNA TGTGCCAGTAGTATAGTAGGACGGATTAGCAATCAGCCCCAGCATTTT. It yields the protein CASSIVGRISNQPQHF. The full variable domain, with the rest looked up from reference TRBV19 and TRBJ1-5, is DGGITQSPKYLFRKEGQNVTLSCEQNLNHDAMYWYRQDPGQGLRLIYYSQIVNDFQKGDIAEGYSVSREKKESFPLTVTSAQKNPTAFYLCASSIVGRISNQPQHFGDGTRLSIL.